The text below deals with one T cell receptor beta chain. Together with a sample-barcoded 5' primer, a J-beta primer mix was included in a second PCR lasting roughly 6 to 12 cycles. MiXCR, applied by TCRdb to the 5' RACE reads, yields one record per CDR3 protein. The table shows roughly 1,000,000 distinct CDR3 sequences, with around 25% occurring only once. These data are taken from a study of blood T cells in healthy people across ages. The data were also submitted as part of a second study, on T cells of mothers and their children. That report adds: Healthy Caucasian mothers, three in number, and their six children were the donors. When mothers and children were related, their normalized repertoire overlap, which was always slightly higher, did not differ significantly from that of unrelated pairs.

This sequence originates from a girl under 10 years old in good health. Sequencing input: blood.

The CDR3 sequence: CASSLGGLRDRPSDYEQYF. The CDR3 DNA follows: TGCGCCAGCAGCTTGGGAGGACTTAGGGACAGACCCTCGGACTACGAGCAGTACTTC. This chain links TRBV5-1 with TRBJ2-7; 7 nucleotides match TRBD1. The CDR3 contains 19 residues. V shed 0 bases, J shed 3 bases, and the junction held 18 bases outside the gene matches. Looked up from germline, CDR1 is SGHRS and CDR2 is YFSETQ. Complete variable domain (other parts from reference TRBV5-1 and TRBJ2-7): KAGVTQTPRYLIKTRGQQVTLSCSPISGHRSVSWYQQTPGQGLQFLFEYFSETQRNKGNFPGRFSGRQFSNSRSEMNVSTLELGDSALYLCASSLGGLRDRPSDYEQYFGPGTRLTVT.